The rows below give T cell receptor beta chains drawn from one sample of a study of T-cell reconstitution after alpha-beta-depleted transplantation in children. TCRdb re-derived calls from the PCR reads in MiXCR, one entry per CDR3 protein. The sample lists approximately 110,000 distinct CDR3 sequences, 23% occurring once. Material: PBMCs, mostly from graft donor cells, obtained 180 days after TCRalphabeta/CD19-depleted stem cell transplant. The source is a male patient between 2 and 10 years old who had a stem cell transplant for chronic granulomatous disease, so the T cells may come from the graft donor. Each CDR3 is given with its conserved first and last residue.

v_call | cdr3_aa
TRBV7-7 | CASSSRGCDYEQYF
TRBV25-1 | CASSEDGLRGQWGYTF
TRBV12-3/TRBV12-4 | CASSNSGRGYEQYF
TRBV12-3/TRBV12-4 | CASSLIANGTREETQYF
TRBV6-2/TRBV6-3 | CASRHAAGVLSSYNEQFF
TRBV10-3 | CAIKGPEQETQYF
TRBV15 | CATSRSRASPEGDTQYF
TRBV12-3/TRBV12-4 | CASDGGEGSTDTQYF
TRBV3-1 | CASSPSSSGGAHEQFF
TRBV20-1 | CSAREAVQKDEQFF
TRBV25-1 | CASRLVDTQYF
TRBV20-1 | CSARKEWEWDEQFF
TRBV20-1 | CSGQAGNSPLHF
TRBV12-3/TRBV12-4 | CASSLIVAGQFF
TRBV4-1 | CASSQDLGQGFQPQHF
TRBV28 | CASSTGTETQYF
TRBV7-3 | CASSLTRSLVGGTDTQYF
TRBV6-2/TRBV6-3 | CASSYGFSYEQYF
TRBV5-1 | CASSLVSGAAAFF
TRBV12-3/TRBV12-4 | CAIYRRIVGFSGRADTQYF
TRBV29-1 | CSVELAGEQYF
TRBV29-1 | CSVADSFQETQYF
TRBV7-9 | CATGDTYNEQFF
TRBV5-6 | CASSLGGVELFF
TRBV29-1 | CSAASPGDEQFF
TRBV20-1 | CSALEGTPGNTIYF
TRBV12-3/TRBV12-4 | CASSLGLVTYF
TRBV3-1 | CASSVRAGESTGELFF
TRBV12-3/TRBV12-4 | CASSIPTQPQHF
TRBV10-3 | CAIRLQGAPNTGELFF
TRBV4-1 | CASSQREVAEQFF
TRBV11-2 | CASSLAGQAYEQYF
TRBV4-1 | CASSQRAQPGQLQDTQYF
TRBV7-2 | CASSPRSGYNEQFF
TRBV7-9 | CASSITPDRKDSYEQYF
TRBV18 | CASCYFPGRGGDTQYF
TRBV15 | CATSRLAGGWDEQFF
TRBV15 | CATSRARAGKERNEQFF
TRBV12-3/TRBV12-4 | CASSKLSNEQFF
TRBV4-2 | CASSQEGLAGVTDTQYF
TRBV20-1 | CSARDWGPAEPLESFF
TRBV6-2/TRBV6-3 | CATTPGQMYTGELFF
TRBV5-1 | CASSTRATGGLNTEAFF
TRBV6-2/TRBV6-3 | CATVRGFHEQYF
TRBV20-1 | CSANSGGGHSRYNEQFF
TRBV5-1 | CASSLGTPLHLSLYEQYF
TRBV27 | CASSHNRGGGNTEAFF
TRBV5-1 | CASSSTNNSPLHF
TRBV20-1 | CSARDTRLPTEQYF
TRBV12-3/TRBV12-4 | CASSQSTDTQYF